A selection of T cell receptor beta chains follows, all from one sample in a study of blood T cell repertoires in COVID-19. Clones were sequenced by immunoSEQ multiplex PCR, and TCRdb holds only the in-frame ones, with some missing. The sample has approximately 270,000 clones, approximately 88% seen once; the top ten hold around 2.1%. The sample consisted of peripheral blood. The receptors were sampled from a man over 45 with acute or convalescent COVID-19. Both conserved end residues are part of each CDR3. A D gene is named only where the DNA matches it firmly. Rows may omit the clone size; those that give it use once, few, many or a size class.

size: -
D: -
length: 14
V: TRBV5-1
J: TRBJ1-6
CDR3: CASSPGHNNSPLHF
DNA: TGCGCCAGCAGCCCGGGACATAACAATTCACCCCTCCACTTT

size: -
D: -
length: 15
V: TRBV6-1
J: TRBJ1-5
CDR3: CASSENLGGDQPQHF
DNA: TGTGCCAGCAGTGAAAATTTGGGGGGAGATCAGCCCCAGCATTTT

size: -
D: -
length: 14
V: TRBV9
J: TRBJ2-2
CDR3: CASSVSWATGELFF
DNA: TGTGCCAGCAGCGTAAGCTGGGCCACCGGGGAGCTGTTTTTT

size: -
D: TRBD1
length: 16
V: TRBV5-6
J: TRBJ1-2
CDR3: CASSGSTGVVGYGYTF
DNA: TGTGCCAGCAGCGGCTCCACAGGGGTGGTTGGCTATGGCTACACCTTC

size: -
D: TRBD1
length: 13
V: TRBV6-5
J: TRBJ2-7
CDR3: CASSRGLSYEQYF
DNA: TGTGCCAGCAGTAGGGGGCTCTCCTACGAGCAGTACTTC

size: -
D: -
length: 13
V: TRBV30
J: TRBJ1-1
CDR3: CAWSSQGRTEAFF
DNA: TGTGCCTGGAGTTCTCAGGGTAGGACTGAAGCTTTCTTT

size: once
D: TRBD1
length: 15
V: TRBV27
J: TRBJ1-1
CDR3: CASSTAGGAGTEAFF
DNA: TGTGCCAGCAGTACCGCAGGGGGCGCGGGCACTGAAGCTTTCTTT

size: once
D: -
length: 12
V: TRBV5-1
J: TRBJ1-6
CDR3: CASSPENSPLHF
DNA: TGCGCCAGCAGCCCCGAGAATTCACCCCTCCACTTT

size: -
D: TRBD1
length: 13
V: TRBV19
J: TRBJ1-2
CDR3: CASRTQGIGGYTF
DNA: TGTGCCAGTAGAACACAGGGGATAGGGGGCTACACCTTC

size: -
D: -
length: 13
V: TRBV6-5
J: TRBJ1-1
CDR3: CASSYQKNTEAFF
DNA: TGTGCCAGCAGTTACCAGAAGAACACTGAAGCTTTCTTT

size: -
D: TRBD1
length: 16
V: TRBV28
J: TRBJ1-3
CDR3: CASSVLGQGYGNTIYF
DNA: TGTGCCAGCAGTGTTTTGGGACAGGGGTATGGAAACACCATATATTTT

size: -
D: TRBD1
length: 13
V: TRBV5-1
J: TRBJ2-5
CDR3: CASSRDRQETQYF
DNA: TGCGCCAGCTCCCGGGACAGACAAGAGACCCAGTACTTC

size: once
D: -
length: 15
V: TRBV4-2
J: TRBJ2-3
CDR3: CASSQDPVFRDTQYF
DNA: TGTGCCAGCAGCCAAGATCCGGTGTTTAGAGATACGCAGTATTTT